One sample yielded the 29 T cell receptor beta chains listed below, sequenced in a study of spatial heterogeneity in lung cancer (dated by TCRdb to about 2019). To prepare the library, 5' RACE was applied. The sequencing machine was a NextSeq 500. TCRdb ran its own pipeline on the public reads, namely fastp trimming at Q25 and MiXCR clone calling, and kept in-frame beta chains. CDR3 protein duplicates are merged, each entry listing the most common genes and DNA. In all, the sample holds 10,000 or so distinct CDR3 sequences, and approximately 5.1% of those were seen once. 24% of the sample belongs to the ten largest clones. Findings and caveats that apply to the study as a whole: A correlation was observed between the number of expanded intratumoral alpha and beta TCRs and the tumor nonsynonymous mutation count.

These receptors have no known antigen. Read against the paper, the sample's time point label means: sample taken at primary tumor resection. Material: lung tumor tissue, obtained at surgery. These TCRs come from a female donor with early-stage non-small cell lung cancer.

This clonotype ranks as medium-sized. The rearrangement joins TRBV3-1 to TRBJ2-3; D may be TRBD2 (5 bases). Germline CDR1 reads LGHDT; CDR2 reads YNNKEL (reference sequence). The CDR3 runs 16 residues. Deletions cut 0 bases from V and 2 bases from J, with 12 bases between. The CDR3 sequence: CASSQDVAGNTDTQYF. The CDR3 coding sequence is TGTGCCAGCAGCCAAGATGTTGCCGGGAACACAGATACGCAGTATTTT.

At least ten counts were recorded for this clonotype. The genes are TRBV5-1 and TRBJ2-3, with 8 bases identical to TRBD1. Germline lookup yields CDR1 SGHRS and CDR2 YFSETQ. The V gene end was trimmed by 4 bases and the J gene end by 3 bases; junction bases not matched to a gene: 10. The CDR3 consists of 16 residues. The CDR3 nucleotides read TGCGCCAGCAGCCTCCCAGGGGGCGCCTTGACAGATACGCAGTATTTT. Its translation is CASSLPGGALTDTQYF.

This clonotype was seen ten or more times. The V gene is TRBV12-3 or TRBV12-4, the J gene TRBJ1-3; no reliable D call. This CDR3 contains 16 residues. Deletions cut 4 bases from V and 0 bases from J, with 13 bases between. This chain's CDR3 is CASSSRGADSGNTIYF. CDR3 DNA sequence: TGTGCCAGCAGTTCCCGGGGAGCGGACTCTGGAAACACCATATATTTT.

This clonotype has a count of ten or more. Written as DNA, the CDR3 is TGTGCCAGCAGCTTGGCCTTAGTCAAGGCCGGGGGCGTTGGGACTGAAGCTTTCTTT. Translating gives CASSLALVKAGGVGTEAFF. V and J are TRBV5-4 and TRBJ1-1; TRBD1 is a possible D gene (6 bases). CDR1 and CDR2 from the germline V gene are SGHNT and YYREEE (reference sequence). Deletions cut 0 bases from V and 5 bases from J, with 26 bases between. The CDR3 spans 19 residues.

This clonotype was picked up many times. The V call is TRBV4-3, the J call TRBJ2-5, with TRBD2 as a possible D gene (7 bases). This CDR3 comprises 16 residues. V was cut by 0 bases and J by 5 bases, with 16 bases left in between. Germline assignment: CDR1 LGHNA and CDR2 YSLEER. CDR3 protein: CASSQDHRGGRETQYF. As DNA, the CDR3 is TGCGCCAGCAGCCAAGATCATAGGGGGGGGCGCGAGACCCAGTACTTC.

The J gene is TRBJ2-2, the V gene TRBV7-6; D gene ambiguous. The V end lost 1 base, the J end lost 4 bases, and 10 bases lay between the germline ends. The CDR3 totals 15 residues. Germline values: CDR1 SGHVS, CDR2 FNYEAQ. CDR3 region: CASSLGLTPTGELFF. The DNA of the CDR3 is TGTGCCAGCAGCTTAGGGCTCACACCCACCGGGGAGCTGTTTTTT.

There are a few counts of this clonotype. The chain couples TRBV20-1 to TRBJ2-1; D not resolved. The germline CDR1 and CDR2 sequences are DFQATT and SNEGSKA (reference sequence). V was clipped by 5 bases and J by 1 base, with 9 bases between them. This CDR3 has 13 residues. The CDR3 here is CSAPSQSYNEQFF. The DNA of the CDR3 is TGCAGTGCTCCCTCTCAGTCCTACAATGAGCAGTTCTTC.

This clonotype has just a few counts. This chain links TRBV12-3 or TRBV12-4 with TRBJ1-3; D is uncertain. V was clipped by 6 bases and J by 5 bases, with 14 bases between them. This CDR3 is 14 amino acids long. In DNA form, the CDR3 reads TGTGCCAGCAGGCGGTCGGATGAGAGAAACACCATATATTTT. It is translated as CASRRSDERNTIYF.

This clonotype was picked up many times. This chain connects TRBV5-1 to TRBJ1-2; a weak D match, TRBD1 (5 bases). V lost 4 bases and J 7 bases, leaving 14 bases between the germline ends. Per germline, CDR1 SGHRS and CDR2 YFSETQ. This CDR3 has 13 residues. CDR3 region: CASSTWDSGGYTF. In nucleotides, the CDR3 is TGCGCCAGCAGCACTTGGGACTCAGGTGGCTACACCTTC. The entire variable domain, with the rest obtained from reference TRBV5-1 and TRBJ1-2, is as follows: KAGVTQTPRYLIKTRGQQVTLSCSPISGHRSVSWYQQTPGQGLQFLFEYFSETQRNKGNFPGRFSGRQFSNSRSEMNVSTLELGDSALYLCASSTWDSGGYTFGSGTRLTVV.

This clonotype came up many times. The V gene is TRBV20-1, the J gene TRBJ2-3, with 10 positions matching TRBD2. V lost 5 bases and J lost 3; bases outside the gene matches: 8. CDR1 and CDR2 (germline): DFQATT, SNEGSKA (reference sequence). This CDR3 contains 15 residues. CDR3 coding DNA: TGCAGTGCTGGTCTAGCGGGAGCGTTGACAGATACGCAGTATTTT. It codes for CSAGLAGALTDTQYF.

This clonotype showed up just a few times. This rearrangement joins TRBV3-1 to TRBJ2-2; D gene uncertain. Germline V gene lookup returns CDR1 LGHDT and CDR2 YNNKEL (reference sequence). Trimming removed 6 bases at V and 3 bases at J, with 5 bases between. CDR3 length: 12 amino acids. In DNA, the CDR3 is TGTGCCAGCAGACCGTACACCGGGGAGCTGTTTTTT. Its translation is CASRPYTGELFF. Complete variable domain (other parts from reference TRBV3-1 and TRBJ2-2): DTAVSQTPKYLVTQMGNDKSIKCEQNLGHDTMYWYKQDSKKFLKIMFSYNNKELIINETVPNRFSPKSPDKAHLNLHINSLELGDSAVYFCASRPYTGELFFGEGSRLTVL.

This clonotype has a count of ten or more. The chain couples TRBV30 to TRBJ2-5; D gene uncertain. Deletions cut 3 bases from V and 2 bases from J, with 13 bases between. This CDR3 spans 14 amino acids. The germline V gene encodes CDR1 GTSNPN and CDR2 SVGIG (reference sequence). The chain's CDR3 is CAWSRASWQETQYF. CDR3 nucleotides: TGTGCCTGGAGCCGGGCTAGTTGGCAAGAGACCCAGTACTTC.

The chain has TRBV7-2 and TRBJ1-2; 10 nucleotides match TRBD1. Looked up from germline, CDR1 is SGHTA and CDR2 is FQGNSA. This CDR3 has 15 amino acids. The V segment lost 10 bases and the J segment 4 bases; nucleotides outside the gene matches: 12. CDR3 coding DNA: TGTGCCATTATACCCCGGACAGGGGGAGGCTATGGCTACACCTTC. Translating it yields CAIIPRTGGGYGYTF.

This clonotype occurred many times. This chain uses TRBV6-5 with TRBJ2-1; 9 bases are shared with TRBD1. Germline trimming cut 0 bases from V and 5 bases from J; bases unmatched to any gene: 2. The germline CDR1 and CDR2 sequences are MNHEY and SVGAGI. This CDR3 contains 15 residues. CDR3: CASSYSGQGNNEQFF. The CDR3 DNA follows: TGTGCCAGCAGTTACTCAGGACAGGGGAACAATGAGCAGTTCTTC.

This clonotype was seen repeatedly, ten times or more. This chain joins TRBV7-2 and TRBJ2-7, with 10 positions matching TRBD1. J lost 3 bases, V lost 3 bases, and 5 bases had no gene match. The CDR3 extends over 15 amino acids. CDR1 and CDR2 (germline): SGHTA, FQGNSA. This CDR3 is CASSLWTGGFYEQYF. CDR3 coding DNA: TGTGCCAGCAGCTTGTGGACAGGGGGATTCTACGAGCAGTACTTC.

This clonotype is categorized as medium-sized. The chain links TRBV7-2 to TRBJ2-3, with 7 positions matching TRBD2. Germline-derived CDR1 and CDR2 are SGHTA and FQGNSA. J gave up 4 bases and V 2 bases, and 9 bases lay outside the gene matches. CDR3 length: 16 residues. The CDR3 spells CASSLHGAGVADTQYF. The CDR3 coding sequence is TGTGCCAGCAGCTTACACGGGGCGGGAGTAGCAGATACGCAGTATTTT.

The V call is TRBV25-1, the J call TRBJ2-2; 8 bases match TRBD1. Germline V gene lookup returns CDR1 MGHDK and CDR2 SYGVNS. The CDR3 extends over 17 amino acids. With 2 bases clipped from V and 2 bases from J, the junction kept 7 bases outside the gene matches. This chain's CDR3 is CASSELGDRRNTGELFF. The DNA for the CDR3 is TGTGCCAGCAGTGAACTAGGGGACAGGCGAAACACCGGGGAGCTGTTTTTT.

Many counts were recorded for this clonotype. CDR3 amino acids: CASSYSGGENQPQHF. In DNA, the CDR3 is TGTGCCAGCAGTTACTCGGGGGGGGAAAATCAGCCCCAGCATTTT. The chain couples TRBV6-6 to TRBJ1-5, with D perhaps matching TRBD1 (5 bases). The CDR3 totals 15 residues. The germline V gene encodes CDR1 MNHNY and CDR2 SVGAGI (reference sequence). Trimming stripped 0 bases from V and 4 bases from J, with 10 bases between.

This clonotype has ten or more counts. The chain joins TRBV3-1 to TRBJ1-6; D gene unclear. V was shortened by 1 base and J by 9 bases, with 10 bases between the two germline ends. Germline V lookup: CDR1 LGHDT, CDR2 YNNKEL (reference sequence). The CDR3 contains 14 residues. The CDR3 region is CASSQGPYGSPLHF. CDR3 sequence (DNA): TGTGCCAGCAGCCAAGGGCCCTATGGTTCACCCCTCCACTTT.

For this clonotype: A much larger clonotype is one base distant, so this may be a read error. The J gene is TRBJ2-3, the V gene TRBV7-2; TRBD2 might be the D (6 bases). CDR3 length: 15 residues. CDR1 is SGHTA and CDR2 is FQGNSA in the germline V gene. Written as DNA, the CDR3 is TGTGCCAGCAGCCCGATAGCGGCCCGCACAGATTCGCAGTATTTT. It yields the protein CASSPIAARTDSQYF.

Within the sample, this clonotype is medium-sized. The rearrangement uses TRBV11-2 and TRBJ2-1; 7 positions match TRBD2. V shed 4 bases, J shed 6 bases, and the junction held 9 bases outside the gene matches. Per germline, CDR1 SGHAT and CDR2 FQNNGV. The CDR3 has 15 amino acids. The CDR3 nucleotides are TGTGCCAGCAGCTCCTCTTGGGGGGGAAGCAATGAGCAGTTCTTC. It encodes CASSSSWGGSNEQFF.

This clonotype was seen many times. V usage is TRBV20-1 and J usage is TRBJ2-7, with 12 positions matching TRBD2. J lost 0 bases, V lost 5 bases, and 17 bases had no gene match. Per the germline V gene, CDR1 is DFQATT and CDR2 is SNEGSKA (reference sequence). CDR3 length equals 19 residues. The CDR3 region is CSAYSRTSGTRTGSYEQYF. The CDR3 DNA follows: TGCAGTGCTTACTCCCGGACTAGCGGGACTAGAACGGGCTCCTACGAGCAGTACTTC.

This clonotype was counted many times. The rearrangement links TRBV12-5 to TRBJ1-3; perhaps TRBD1 as D (5 bases). V was cut by 1 base and J by 4 bases, with 14 bases left in between. Germline V gene data show CDR1 as LGHNT and CDR2 as FRNRAP. The CDR3 extends over 16 amino acids. The CDR3 protein is CASGLGTAGDGNTIYF. CDR3 nucleotides: TGTGCTAGTGGTTTGGGGACTGCCGGGGACGGAAACACCATATATTTT. Drawing the rest from reference TRBV12-5 and TRBJ1-3, the complete variable domain is DARVTQTPRHKVTEMGQEVTMRCQPILGHNTVFWYRQTMMQGLELLAYFRNRAPLDDSGMPKDRFSAEMPDATLATLKIQPSEPRDSAVYFCASGLGTAGDGNTIYFGEGSWLTVV.

In this sample, this clonotype turned up many times. This chain joins TRBV6-5 and TRBJ2-3; D is perhaps TRBD2 (5 bases). The germline V gene encodes CDR1 MNHEY and CDR2 SVGAGI. V was shortened by 8 bases and J by 4 bases, with 13 bases between the two germline ends. The CDR3 sequence is 13 residues long. The CDR3 spells CASSPRAADTQYF. The CDR3 coding sequence is TGTGCCAGCTCCCCAAGAGCGGCAGATACGCAGTATTTT.

This clonotype was observed many times. V and J are TRBV4-1 and TRBJ2-1; TRBD1 is a possible D gene (5 bases). This CDR3 has 16 amino acids. Deletions cut 1 base from V and 0 bases from J, with 10 bases between. Germline lookup yields CDR1 MGHRA and CDR2 YSYEKL. CDR3 loop: CASSQVDIISYNEQFF. CDR3 in DNA: TGCGCCAGCAGCCAAGTGGACATTATCTCCTACAATGAGCAGTTCTTC.

This clonotype was seen a few times. The chain carries TRBV4-2 and TRBJ1-2; a weak D match, TRBD1 (6 bases). CDR3 size: 15 residues. Germline values: CDR1 LGHNA, CDR2 YNFKEQ. Trimming pared 4 bases from V and 6 bases from J, leaving 18 bases between. CDR3 region: CASSPTGILVNGYTF. CDR3 coding DNA: TGTGCCAGCAGCCCAACAGGGATATTGGTTAATGGCTACACCTTC.

This clonotype was found many times. The V and J genes are TRBV2 and TRBJ2-5; D is possibly TRBD2 (6 bases). The ends were cut back, 7 bases at V and 5 bases at J, with 20 bases in the middle. The germline V gene encodes CDR1 SNHLY and CDR2 FYNNEI. The CDR3 has 15 amino acids. The CDR3, as DNA: TGTGCCAGCATGGGACTTGGGGGGATCCGGGAGACCCAGTACTTC. It codes for CASMGLGGIRETQYF. Combining the CDR3 with reference TRBV2 and TRBJ2-5 gives the whole variable domain EPEVTQTPSHQVTQMGQEVILRCVPISNHLYFYWYRQILGQKVEFLVSFYNNEISEKSEIFDDQFSVERPDGSNFTLKIRSTKLEDSAMYFCASMGLGGIRETQYFGPGTRLLVL.

This clonotype was counted many times. This chain uses TRBV20-1 with TRBJ2-2; 8 bases fit TRBD2. CDR1 and CDR2 (germline): DFQATT, SNEGSKA (reference sequence). V trimming: 5 bases; J trimming: 2 bases; junction bases outside the gene matches: 4. The CDR3 is 14 amino acids. In DNA, the CDR3 is TGCAGTGCTCGATTAGCGGGAAACACCGGGGAGCTGTTTTTT. This codes for CSARLAGNTGELFF.

This clonotype showed up many times. This chain links TRBV4-2 with TRBJ2-7; 9 bases map to TRBD1. J lost 3 bases, V lost 4 bases, and 7 bases had no gene match. The length of the CDR3 is 15 residues. Germline V lookup: CDR1 LGHNA, CDR2 YNFKEQ. The CDR3 DNA is TGTGCCAGCAGCCTTTCCCGGACAGGGGACTACGAGCAGTACTTC. Translated, it gives CASSLSRTGDYEQYF.